This T cell receptor (beta chain) was identified during a study of OX40 agonist ivuxolimab in advanced cancers. Between the trimmed V and J ends, which lost 6 bases and 7 bases, there was a span of 16 bases. The germline CDR1 and CDR2 sequences are MNHNY and SVGAGI (reference sequence). The CDR3 covers 13 residues. Sequencing used immunoSEQ multiplex PCR; TCRdb keeps in-frame clones, though not all of them. Of roughly 23,000 clones listed, 70% to 85% were seen once; the top ten hold approximately 17%. The source of this sequence is an adult with an advanced solid tumor such as melanoma, head and neck, liver or kidney cancer. The chain has TRBV6-6 and TRBJ2-7, with D possibly called TRBD1 or TRBD2 (7 bases each). The input for sequencing was CD4+ or CD8+ T cells sorted from blood, taken in a trial of the OX40 agonist ivuxolimab. CDR3 DNA: TGTGCCAGCAGCTCAGGGGGGGTGGGGGAGCAGTACTTC. This translates into CASSSGGVGEQYF.